The 11 T cell receptor beta chains in this list originate from one sample, sequenced in a study of blood T cell repertoires in COVID-19 (TCRdb year 2020). The library was built by means of the immunoSEQ multiplex PCR assay. TCRdb retrieved this table from immuneACCESS and kept in-frame rearrangements only. Not all clones are present; in checked studies, unresolved V genes account for under half, and no reason is known for the remainder. This sample gives about 240,000 clones in total; about 80% of them show up just once. The ten largest clones take up about 3.1% of the sample. The sequenced sample was peripheral blood. These receptors were taken from a woman older than 75 with acute or convalescent COVID-19.

The sample holds a few counts of this clone. The chain carries TRBV15 and TRBJ1-2, with 10 bases aligning to TRBD1. After removal of 1 base from V and 6 bases from J, the junction contained 2 bases not matched to a gene. CDR3 length: 14 residues. CDR1 and CDR2 (germline): LNHNV, YYDKDF (reference sequence). CDR3 nucleotides: TGTGCCACCAGCAGAGGGACAGGGGGTGATGGCTACACCTTC. Translation gives CATSRGTGGDGYTF. The full variable domain, in which reference TRBV15 and TRBJ1-2 provide the parts outside the CDR3, is DAMVIQNPRYQVTQFGKPVTLSCSQTLNHNVMYWYQQKSSQAPKLLFHYYDKDFNNEADTPDNFQSRRPNTSFCFLDIRSPGLGDTAMYLCATSRGTGGDGYTFGSGTRLTVV.

This clone occurred a few times. This chain connects TRBV11-2 to TRBJ2-3; D uncertain. Trimming took 1 base from V and 3 from J, leaving 14 bases between them. Germline assignment: CDR1 SGHAT and CDR2 FQNNGV. The CDR3 covers 16 residues. The CDR3 spells CASSLGASTRTDTQYF. CDR3 nucleotides: TGTGCCAGCAGCTTAGGGGCTTCAACCCGAACAGATACGCAGTATTTT.

V usage is TRBV19 and J usage is TRBJ1-2, with D perhaps matching TRBD1 (6 bases). The CDR3 runs to 13 residues. Germline lookup yields CDR1 LNHDA and CDR2 SQIVND (reference sequence). V lost 6 bases, J lost 2 bases, and 10 bases lay in between. CDR3 protein: CASRRQANYGYTF. In DNA form, the CDR3 reads TGTGCCAGTAGGCGACAGGCAAACTATGGCTACACCTTC.

This clone showed up just a few times. This chain uses TRBV27 with TRBJ1-1; D ambiguous. V lost 3 bases to trimming and J lost 0 bases, with 11 bases between them. Germline CDR1 and CDR2: MNHEY and SMNVEV (reference sequence). This CDR3 is 15 amino acids long. CDR3 coding DNA: TGTGCCAGCAGTTTTGGCGGCCGGCTGAACACTGAAGCTTTCTTT. It yields the protein CASSFGGRLNTEAFF.

The sample holds one count of this clone. This rearrangement joins TRBV7-2 to TRBJ1-1, with TRBD1 identical over 7 bases. The V gene end was trimmed by 3 bases and the J gene end by 4 bases; junction bases not matched to a gene: 8. The length of the CDR3 is 15 residues. The germline gives CDR1 SGHTA, CDR2 FQGNSA. This CDR3 reads CASSFRRDSPTEAFF. For the CDR3, the DNA is TGTGCCAGCAGCTTCCGGCGGGACAGCCCCACTGAAGCTTTCTTT.

CDR3 sequence (DNA): TGTGCCAGCAGCCTGGCACTACTAACCAGTTATTTT. As protein: CASSLALLTSYF. This chain connects TRBV2 to TRBJ2-3, with D unclear. V was trimmed by 6 bases and J by 15 bases, leaving 19 bases between them. Germline CDR1 reads SNHLY; CDR2 reads FYNNEI. This CDR3 is built from 12 residues.

This sequence joins TRBV6-5 and TRBJ1-6; tentatively, D is TRBD1 (6 bases). The CDR3 totals 13 residues. CDR1 and CDR2 from the germline V gene are MNHEY and SVGAGI. Trimming shortened V by 6 bases and J by 4 bases, and 7 bases separated the two germline ends. DNA of the CDR3: TGTGCCAGCAGACAGGGTTATAATTCACCCCTCCACTTT. Its translation is CASRQGYNSPLHF.

The chain recombines TRBV29-1 with TRBJ1-1, with TRBD1 matching 9 bases. This CDR3 comprises 13 residues. Per the germline V gene, CDR1 is SQVTM and CDR2 is ANQGSEA. Trimming removed 7 bases from V and 0 bases from J; junction bases left unmatched: 3. The CDR3 coding sequence is TGCAGCGGCCGGACAGGGGTGAACACTGAAGCTTTCTTT. This encodes CSGRTGVNTEAFF. The variable domain in full, completed from reference TRBV29-1 and TRBJ1-1, reads SAVISQKPSRDICQRGTSLTIQCQVDSQVTMMFWYRQQPGQSLTLIATANQGSEATYESGFVIDKFPISRPNLTFSTLTVSNMSPEDSSIYLCSGRTGVNTEAFFGQGTRLTVV.

This clone was picked up a small number of times. This chain links TRBV6-1 with TRBJ2-6; D is possibly TRBD1 (6 bases). Per the germline V gene, CDR1 is MNHNS and CDR2 is SASEGT. The germline V and J ends were trimmed by 4 bases and 0 bases, with 16 bases remaining between them. CDR3 length: 18 residues. The CDR3 protein is CASSALAGASSGANVLTF. The CDR3 DNA reads as TGTGCCAGCAGTGCTCTCGCAGGGGCCAGCTCTGGGGCCAACGTCCTGACTTTC.

The rearrangement links TRBV7-9 to TRBJ1-3; 9 nucleotides align to TRBD1. This CDR3 has 16 amino acids. In germline, CDR1 is SEHNR, CDR2 FQNEAQ (reference sequence). V shed 5 bases, J shed 2 bases, and the junction held 7 bases outside the gene matches. The CDR3 is CASSARTGVAGNTIYF. Here the CDR3 DNA reads TGTGCCAGCAGCGCGAGGACAGGGGTGGCTGGAAACACCATATATTTT.

The genes are TRBV6-6 and TRBJ2-3; D is unclear. Trimming took off 10 bases at V and 3 bases at J, with 14 bases between the two ends. The V gene's germline CDR1 is MNHNY and CDR2 SVGAGI (reference sequence). The CDR3 is made up of 13 amino acids. The CDR3 DNA reads as TGTGCCACCTTGCACAGTTTTACAGATACGCAGTATTTT. As protein: CATLHSFTDTQYF.